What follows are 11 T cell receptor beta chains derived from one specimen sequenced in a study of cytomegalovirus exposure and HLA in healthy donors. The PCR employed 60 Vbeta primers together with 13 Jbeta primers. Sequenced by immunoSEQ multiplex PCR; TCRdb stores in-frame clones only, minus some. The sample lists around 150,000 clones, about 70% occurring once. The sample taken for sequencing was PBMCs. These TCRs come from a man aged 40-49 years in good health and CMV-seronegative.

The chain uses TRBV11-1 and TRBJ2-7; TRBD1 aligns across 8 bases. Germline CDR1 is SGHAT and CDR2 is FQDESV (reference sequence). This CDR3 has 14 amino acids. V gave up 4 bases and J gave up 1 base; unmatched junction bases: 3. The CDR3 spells CASSSRQGSYEQYF. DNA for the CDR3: TGTGCCAGCAGCTCAAGACAGGGGTCCTACGAGCAGTACTTC.

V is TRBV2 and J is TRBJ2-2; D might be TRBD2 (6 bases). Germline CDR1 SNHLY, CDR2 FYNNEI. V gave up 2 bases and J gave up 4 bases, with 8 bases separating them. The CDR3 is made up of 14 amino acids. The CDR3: CASSERELTGELFF. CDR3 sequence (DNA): TGTGCCAGCAGTGAACGGGAGCTCACCGGGGAGCTGTTTTTT.

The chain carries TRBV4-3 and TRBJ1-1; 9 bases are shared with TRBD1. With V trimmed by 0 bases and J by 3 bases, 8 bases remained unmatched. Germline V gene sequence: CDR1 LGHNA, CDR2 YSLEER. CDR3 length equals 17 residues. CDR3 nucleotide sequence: TGCGCCAGCAGCCAAGAGGGACAGGGTTGGACAGACACTGAAGCTTTCTTT. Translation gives CASSQEGQGWTDTEAFF.

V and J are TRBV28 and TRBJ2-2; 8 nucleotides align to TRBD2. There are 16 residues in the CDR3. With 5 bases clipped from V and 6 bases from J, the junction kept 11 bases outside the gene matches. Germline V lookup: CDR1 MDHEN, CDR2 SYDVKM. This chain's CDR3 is CASSASGTSLAGELFF. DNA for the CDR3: TGTGCCAGCAGTGCATCCGGGACTAGTCTCGCCGGGGAGCTGTTTTTT.

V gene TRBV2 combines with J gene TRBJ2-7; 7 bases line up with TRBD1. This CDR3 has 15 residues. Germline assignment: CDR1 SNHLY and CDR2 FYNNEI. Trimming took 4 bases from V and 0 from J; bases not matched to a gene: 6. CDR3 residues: CASSGQGGNSYEQYF. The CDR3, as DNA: TGTGCCAGCAGTGGACAGGGTGGGAACTCCTACGAGCAGTACTTC.

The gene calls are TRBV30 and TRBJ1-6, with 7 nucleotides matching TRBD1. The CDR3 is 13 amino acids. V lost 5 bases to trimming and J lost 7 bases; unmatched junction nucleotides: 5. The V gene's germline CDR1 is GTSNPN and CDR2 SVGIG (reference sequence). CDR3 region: CAWERQGNSPLHF. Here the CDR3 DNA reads TGTGCCTGGGAGCGACAGGGAAATTCACCCCTCCACTTT.

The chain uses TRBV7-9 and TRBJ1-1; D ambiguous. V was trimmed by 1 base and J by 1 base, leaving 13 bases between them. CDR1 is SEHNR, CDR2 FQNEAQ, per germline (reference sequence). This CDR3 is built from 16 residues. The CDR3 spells CASSLDQAGENTEAFF. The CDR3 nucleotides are TGTGCCAGCAGCTTAGATCAGGCGGGTGAGAACACTGAAGCTTTCTTT.

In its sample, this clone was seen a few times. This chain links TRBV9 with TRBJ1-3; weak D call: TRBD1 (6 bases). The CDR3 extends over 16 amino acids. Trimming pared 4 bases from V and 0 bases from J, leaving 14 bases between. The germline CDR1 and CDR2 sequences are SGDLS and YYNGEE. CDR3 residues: CASSTQGWGSGNTIYF. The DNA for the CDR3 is TGTGCCAGCAGCACACAGGGCTGGGGCTCTGGAAACACCATATATTTT.

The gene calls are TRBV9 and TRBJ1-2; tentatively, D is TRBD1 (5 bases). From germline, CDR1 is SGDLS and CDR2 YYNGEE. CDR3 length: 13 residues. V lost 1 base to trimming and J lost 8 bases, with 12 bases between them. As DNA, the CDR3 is TGTGCCAGCAGCGTACCGTCGGGGGACGGCTACACCTTC. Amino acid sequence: CASSVPSGDGYTF.

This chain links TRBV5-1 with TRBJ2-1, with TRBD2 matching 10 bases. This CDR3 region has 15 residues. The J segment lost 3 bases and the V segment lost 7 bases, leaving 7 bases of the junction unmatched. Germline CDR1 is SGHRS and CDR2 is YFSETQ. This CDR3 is CASGTGTSVYNEQFF. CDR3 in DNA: TGCGCCAGCGGGACCGGGACTAGCGTCTACAATGAGCAGTTCTTC.

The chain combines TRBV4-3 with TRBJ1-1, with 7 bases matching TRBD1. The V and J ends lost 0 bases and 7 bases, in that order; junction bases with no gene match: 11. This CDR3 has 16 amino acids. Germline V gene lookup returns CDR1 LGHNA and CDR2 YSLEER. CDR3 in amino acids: CASSQETGSRPGEAFF. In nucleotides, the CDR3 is TGCGCCAGCAGCCAAGAGACAGGGAGCCGGCCTGGTGAAGCTTTCTTT.